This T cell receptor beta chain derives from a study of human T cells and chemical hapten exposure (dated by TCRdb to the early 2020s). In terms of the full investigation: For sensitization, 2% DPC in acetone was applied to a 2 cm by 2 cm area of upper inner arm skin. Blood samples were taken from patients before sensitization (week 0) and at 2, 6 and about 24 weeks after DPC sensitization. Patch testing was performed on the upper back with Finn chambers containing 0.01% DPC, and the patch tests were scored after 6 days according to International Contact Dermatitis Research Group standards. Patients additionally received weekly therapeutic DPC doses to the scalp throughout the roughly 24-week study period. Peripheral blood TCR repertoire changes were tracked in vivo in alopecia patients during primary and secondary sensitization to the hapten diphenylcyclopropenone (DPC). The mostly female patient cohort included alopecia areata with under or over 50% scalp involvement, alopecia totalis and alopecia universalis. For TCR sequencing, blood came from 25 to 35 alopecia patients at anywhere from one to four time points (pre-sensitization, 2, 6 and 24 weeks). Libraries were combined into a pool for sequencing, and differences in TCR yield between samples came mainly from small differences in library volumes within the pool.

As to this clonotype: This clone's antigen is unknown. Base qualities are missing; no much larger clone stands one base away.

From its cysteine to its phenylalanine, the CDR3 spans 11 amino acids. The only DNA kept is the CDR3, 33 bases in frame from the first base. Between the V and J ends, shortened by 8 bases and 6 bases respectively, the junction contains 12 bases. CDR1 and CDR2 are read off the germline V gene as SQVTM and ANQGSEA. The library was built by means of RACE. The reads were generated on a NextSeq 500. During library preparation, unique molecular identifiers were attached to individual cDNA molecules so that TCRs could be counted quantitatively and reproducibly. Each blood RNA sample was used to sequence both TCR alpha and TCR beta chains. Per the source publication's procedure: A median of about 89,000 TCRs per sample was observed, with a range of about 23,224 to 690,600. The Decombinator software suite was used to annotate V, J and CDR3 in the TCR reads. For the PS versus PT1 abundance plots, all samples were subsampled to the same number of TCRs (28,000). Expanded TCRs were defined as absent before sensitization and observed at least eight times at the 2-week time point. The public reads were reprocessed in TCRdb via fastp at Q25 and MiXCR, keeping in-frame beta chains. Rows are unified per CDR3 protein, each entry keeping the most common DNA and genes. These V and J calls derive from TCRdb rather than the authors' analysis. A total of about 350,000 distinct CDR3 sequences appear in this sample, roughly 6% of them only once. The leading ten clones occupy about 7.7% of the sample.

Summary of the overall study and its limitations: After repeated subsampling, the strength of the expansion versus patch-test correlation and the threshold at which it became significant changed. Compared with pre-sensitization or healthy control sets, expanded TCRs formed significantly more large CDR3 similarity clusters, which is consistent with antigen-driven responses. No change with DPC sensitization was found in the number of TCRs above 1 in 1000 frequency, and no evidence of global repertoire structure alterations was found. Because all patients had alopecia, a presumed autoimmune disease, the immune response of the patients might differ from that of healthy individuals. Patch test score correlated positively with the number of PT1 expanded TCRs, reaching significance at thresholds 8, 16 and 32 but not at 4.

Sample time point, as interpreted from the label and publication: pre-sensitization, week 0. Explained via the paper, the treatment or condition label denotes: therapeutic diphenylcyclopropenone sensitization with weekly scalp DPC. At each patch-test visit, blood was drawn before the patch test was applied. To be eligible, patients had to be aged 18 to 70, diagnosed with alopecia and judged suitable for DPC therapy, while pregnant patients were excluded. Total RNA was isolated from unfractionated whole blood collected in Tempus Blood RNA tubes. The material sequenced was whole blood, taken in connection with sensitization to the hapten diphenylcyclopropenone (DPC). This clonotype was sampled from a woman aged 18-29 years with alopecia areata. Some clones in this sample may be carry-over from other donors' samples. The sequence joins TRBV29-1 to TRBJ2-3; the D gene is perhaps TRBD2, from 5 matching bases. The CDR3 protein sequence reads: CSSGRTDTQYF. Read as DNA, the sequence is TGCAGCTCAGGAAGGACTGATACGCAGTATTTT.